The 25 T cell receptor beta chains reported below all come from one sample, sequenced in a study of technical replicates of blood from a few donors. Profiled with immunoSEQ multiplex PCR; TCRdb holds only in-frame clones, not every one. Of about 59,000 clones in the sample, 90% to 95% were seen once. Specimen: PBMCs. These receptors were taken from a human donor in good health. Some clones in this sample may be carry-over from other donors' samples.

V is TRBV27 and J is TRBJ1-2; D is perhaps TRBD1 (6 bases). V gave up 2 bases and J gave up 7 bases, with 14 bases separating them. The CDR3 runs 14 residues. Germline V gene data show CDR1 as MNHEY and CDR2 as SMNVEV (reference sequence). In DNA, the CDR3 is TGTGCCAGCAGTTTAAGGGGGACCTCAGGTGGCTACACCTTC. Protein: CASSLRGTSGGYTF.

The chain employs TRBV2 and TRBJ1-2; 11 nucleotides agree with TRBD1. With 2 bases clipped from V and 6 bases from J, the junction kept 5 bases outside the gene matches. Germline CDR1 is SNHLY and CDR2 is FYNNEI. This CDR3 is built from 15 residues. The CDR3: CASSEMDRGLDGYTF. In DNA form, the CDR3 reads TGTGCCAGCAGTGAAATGGACAGGGGGCTTGATGGCTACACCTTC.

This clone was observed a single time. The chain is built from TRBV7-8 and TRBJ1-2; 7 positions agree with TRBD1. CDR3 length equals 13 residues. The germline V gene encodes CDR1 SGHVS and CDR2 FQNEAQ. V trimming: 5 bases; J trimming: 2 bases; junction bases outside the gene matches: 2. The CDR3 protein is CASSTTGNYGYTF. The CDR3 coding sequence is TGTGCCAGCAGCACGACAGGGAACTATGGCTACACCTTC.

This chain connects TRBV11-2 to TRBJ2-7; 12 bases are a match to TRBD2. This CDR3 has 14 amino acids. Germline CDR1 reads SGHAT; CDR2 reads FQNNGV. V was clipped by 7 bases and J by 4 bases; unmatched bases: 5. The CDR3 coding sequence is TGTGCCAGCATGCTAGCGGGGGGGGCGTACGAGCAGTACTTC. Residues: CASMLAGGAYEQYF.

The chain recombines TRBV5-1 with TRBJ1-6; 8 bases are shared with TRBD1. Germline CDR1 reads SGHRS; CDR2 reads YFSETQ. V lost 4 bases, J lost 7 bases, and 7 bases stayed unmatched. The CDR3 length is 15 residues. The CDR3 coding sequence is TGCGCCAGCAGCCCAGGGGGCGCGGAAAATTCACCCCTCCACTTT. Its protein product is CASSPGGAENSPLHF.

The CDR3 DNA reads as TGTGCCAGCAGGGAGGGGACCCATGAGCAGTTCTTC. Amino acids: CASREGTHEQFF. The chain has TRBV27 and TRBJ2-1; D may be TRBD2 (6 bases). Germline assignment: CDR1 MNHEY and CDR2 SMNVEV (reference sequence). The CDR3 runs 12 residues. The V end was cut by 6 bases, the J end by 8 bases, with 11 bases between.

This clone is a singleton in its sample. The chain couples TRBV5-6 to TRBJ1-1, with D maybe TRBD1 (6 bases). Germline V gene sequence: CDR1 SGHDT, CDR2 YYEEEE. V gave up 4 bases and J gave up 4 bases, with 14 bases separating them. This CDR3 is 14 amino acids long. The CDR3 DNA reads TGTGCCAGCAGCGTCACAGGGATGGGCACTGAAGCTTTCTTT. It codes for CASSVTGMGTEAFF.

CDR3 sequence reads: CASSPFPVFSGGGLDNEQFF. Written as DNA, the CDR3 is TGTGCCAGCAGCCCCTTCCCGGTGTTTAGCGGGGGGGGCCTCGACAATGAGCAGTTCTTC. The V and J genes are TRBV14 and TRBJ2-1; 11 bases agree with TRBD2. CDR1 and CDR2 from the germline V gene are SGHDN and FVKESK. With V trimmed by 4 bases and J by 5 bases, 19 bases remained unmatched. The CDR3 covers 20 residues.

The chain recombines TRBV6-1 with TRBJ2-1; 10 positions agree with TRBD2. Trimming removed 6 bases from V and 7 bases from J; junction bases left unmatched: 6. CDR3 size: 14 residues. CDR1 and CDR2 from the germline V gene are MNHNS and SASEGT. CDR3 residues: CASRPDSGRNEQFF. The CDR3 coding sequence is TGTGCCAGCAGGCCGGATAGCGGGAGGAATGAGCAGTTCTTC.

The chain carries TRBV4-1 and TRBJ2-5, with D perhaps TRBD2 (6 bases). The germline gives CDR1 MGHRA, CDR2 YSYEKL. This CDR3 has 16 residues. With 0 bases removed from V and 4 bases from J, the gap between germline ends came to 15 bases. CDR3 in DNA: TGCGCCAGCAGCCAAGATTCGGCACTAGCATCAGAGACCCAGTACTTC. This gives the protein CASSQDSALASETQYF.

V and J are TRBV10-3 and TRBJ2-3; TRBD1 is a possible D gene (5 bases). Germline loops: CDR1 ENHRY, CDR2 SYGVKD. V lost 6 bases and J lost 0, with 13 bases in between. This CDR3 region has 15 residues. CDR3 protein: CAISGHTPSTDTQYF. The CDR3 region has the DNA TGTGCCATCAGCGGACATACCCCTAGCACAGATACGCAGTATTTT.

CDR3 DNA: TGCAGCGACCTAGCGGGAGCGTCCGGTACGCAGTATTTT. Its protein product is CSDLAGASGTQYF. This chain uses TRBV29-1 with TRBJ2-3; 10 bases match TRBD2. Germline CDR1 is SQVTM and CDR2 is ANQGSEA. Trimming removed 7 bases from V and 8 bases from J; junction bases left unmatched: 9. The CDR3 loop spans 13 amino acids.

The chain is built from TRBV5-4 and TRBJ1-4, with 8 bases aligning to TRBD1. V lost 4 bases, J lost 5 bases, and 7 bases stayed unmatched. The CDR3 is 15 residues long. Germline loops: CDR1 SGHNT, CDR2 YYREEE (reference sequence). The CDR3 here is CASSTGQVQNEKLFF. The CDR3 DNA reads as TGTGCCAGCAGCACGGGACAGGTTCAGAATGAAAAACTGTTTTTT. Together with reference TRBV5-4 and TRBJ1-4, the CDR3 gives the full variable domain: ETGVTQSPTHLIKTRGQQVTLRCSSQSGHNTVSWYQQALGQGPQFIFQYYREEENGRGNFPPRFSGLQFPNYSSELNVNALELDDSALYLCASSTGQVQNEKLFFGSGTQLSVL.

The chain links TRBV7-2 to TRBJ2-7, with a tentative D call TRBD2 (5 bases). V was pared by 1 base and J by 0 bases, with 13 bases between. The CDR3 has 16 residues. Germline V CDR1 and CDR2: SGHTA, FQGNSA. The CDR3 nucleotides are TGTGCCAGCAGCTTAGATCCCTTCCGGGACTCCTACGAGCAGTACTTC. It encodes CASSLDPFRDSYEQYF. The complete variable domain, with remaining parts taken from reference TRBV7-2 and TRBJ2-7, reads GAGVSQSPSNKVTEKGKDVELRCDPISGHTALYWYRQSLGQGLEFLIYFQGNSAPDKSGLPSDRFSAERTGGSVSTLTIQRTQQEDSAVYLCASSLDPFRDSYEQYFGPGTRLTVT.

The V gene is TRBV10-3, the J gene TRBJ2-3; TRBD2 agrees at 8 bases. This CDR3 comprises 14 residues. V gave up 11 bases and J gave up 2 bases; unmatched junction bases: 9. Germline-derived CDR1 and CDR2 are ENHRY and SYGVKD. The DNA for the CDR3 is TGTGCCGCAATGGGCGGGAGGCTCACAGATACGCAGTATTTT. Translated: CAAMGGRLTDTQYF.

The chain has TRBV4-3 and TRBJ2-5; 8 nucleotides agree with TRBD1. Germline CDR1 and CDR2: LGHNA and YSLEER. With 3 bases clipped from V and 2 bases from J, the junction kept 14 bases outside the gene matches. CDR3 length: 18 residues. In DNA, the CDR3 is TGCGCCAGCAGCCAGGGGGAGACGAGACAGGGGCCACAAGAGACCCAGTACTTC. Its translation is CASSQGETRQGPQETQYF.

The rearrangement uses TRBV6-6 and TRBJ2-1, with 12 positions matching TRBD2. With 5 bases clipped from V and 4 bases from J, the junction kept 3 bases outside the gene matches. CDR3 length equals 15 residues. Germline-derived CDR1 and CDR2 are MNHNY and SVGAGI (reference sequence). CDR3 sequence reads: CASSNLAGGYNEQFF. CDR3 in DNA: TGTGCCAGCAGTAACCTAGCGGGAGGGTACAATGAGCAGTTCTTC.

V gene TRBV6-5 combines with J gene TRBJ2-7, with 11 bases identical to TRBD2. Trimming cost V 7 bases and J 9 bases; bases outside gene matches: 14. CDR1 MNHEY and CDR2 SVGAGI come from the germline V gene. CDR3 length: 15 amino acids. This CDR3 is CASNPGLADLQRQYF. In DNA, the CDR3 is TGTGCCAGCAACCCGGGACTAGCGGACCTTCAGAGGCAGTACTTC.

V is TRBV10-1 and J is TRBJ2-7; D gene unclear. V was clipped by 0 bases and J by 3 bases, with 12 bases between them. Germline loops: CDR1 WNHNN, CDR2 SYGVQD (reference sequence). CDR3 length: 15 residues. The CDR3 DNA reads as TGCGCCAGCAGTGAGTCTTGGCAGGCTGACTACGAGCAGTACTTC. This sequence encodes CASSESWQADYEQYF.

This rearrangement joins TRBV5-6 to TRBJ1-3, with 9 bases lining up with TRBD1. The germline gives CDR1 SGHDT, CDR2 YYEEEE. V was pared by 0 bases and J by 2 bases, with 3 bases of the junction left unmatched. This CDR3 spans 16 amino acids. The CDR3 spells CASSLVDRGAGNTIYF. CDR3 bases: TGTGCCAGCAGCTTGGTGGACAGGGGAGCTGGAAACACCATATATTTT.

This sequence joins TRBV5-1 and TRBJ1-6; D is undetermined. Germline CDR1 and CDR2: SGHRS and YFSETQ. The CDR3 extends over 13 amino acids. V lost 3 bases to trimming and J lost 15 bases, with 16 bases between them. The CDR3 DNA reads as TGCGCCAGCAGCTCTCCGCACCAGAATAACCTCCACTTT. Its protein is CASSSPHQNNLHF.

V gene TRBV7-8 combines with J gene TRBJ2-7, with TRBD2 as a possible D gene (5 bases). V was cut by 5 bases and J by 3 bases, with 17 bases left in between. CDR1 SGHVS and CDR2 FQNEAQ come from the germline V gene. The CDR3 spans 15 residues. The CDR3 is CASSLGDGAGYEQYF. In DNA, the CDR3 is TGTGCCAGCAGCCTCGGGGATGGAGCCGGCTACGAGCAGTACTTC. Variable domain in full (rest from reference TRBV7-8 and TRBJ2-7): GAGVSQSPRYKVAKRGQDVALRCDPISGHVSLFWYQQALGQGPEFLTYFQNEAQLDKSGLPSDRFFAERPEGSVSTLKIQRTQQEDSAVYLCASSLGDGAGYEQYFGPGTRLTVT.

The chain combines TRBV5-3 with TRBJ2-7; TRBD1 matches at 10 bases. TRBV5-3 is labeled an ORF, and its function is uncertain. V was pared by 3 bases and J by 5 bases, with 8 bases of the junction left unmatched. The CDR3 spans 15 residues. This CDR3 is CARSWDRGIVHEQYF. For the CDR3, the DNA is TGTGCCAGAAGCTGGGACAGGGGAATAGTCCACGAGCAGTACTTC.

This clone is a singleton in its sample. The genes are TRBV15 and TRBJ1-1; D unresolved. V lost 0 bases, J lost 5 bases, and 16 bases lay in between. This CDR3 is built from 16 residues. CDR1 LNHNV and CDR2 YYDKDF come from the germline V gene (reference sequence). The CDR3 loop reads CATSRDKSPGGTEAFF. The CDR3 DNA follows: TGTGCCACCAGCAGAGATAAGAGCCCTGGAGGGACTGAAGCTTTCTTT.

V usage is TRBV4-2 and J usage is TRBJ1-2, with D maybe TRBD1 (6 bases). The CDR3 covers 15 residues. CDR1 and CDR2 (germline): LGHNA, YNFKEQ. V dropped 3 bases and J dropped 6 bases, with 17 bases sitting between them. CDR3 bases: TGTGCCAGCAGCCAGTCTCCAGGCAGGGGCGATGGCTACACCTTC. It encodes CASSQSPGRGDGYTF.